This TCR beta chain was sequenced for a study of T cell responses to AZD1222 COVID-19 vaccine. In regard to this clone: Its antigen remains unidentified.

Trimming cost V 8 bases and J 1 base, with 17 bases left between them. CDR1 and CDR2 (germline): SNHLY, FYNNEI. The CDR3 sequence is 15 residues long. General observations from the study: Females made up more of the donors, who were largely white British, and clonal diversity may have come out too low.

Sequencing was performed with immunoSEQ multiplex PCR; in TCRdb, only in-frame clones are kept and a portion is missing. The sample has approximately 92,000 clones, around 90% seen once. The input for sequencing was peripheral blood, taken on day 0 of AZD1222 vaccination. The sequence came from an adult in good health. This rearrangement joins TRBV2 to TRBJ1-1; no firm D call. The DNA for the CDR3 is TGTGCCAGCTTTACGGCACCCTCCCCGAACACTGAAGCTTTCTTT. Its protein product is CASFTAPSPNTEAFF.